This TCR beta chain originates from a study of T-cell memory formation after mild COVID-19. Notes on the study in general: Day 15 to 85 contracting clones showed balanced CD4/CD8; later expanders leaned CD4+.

TCRdb analysed the 5' RACE reads with MiXCR anew, one entry per CDR3 protein. This table has some 410,000 distinct CDR3 sequences, under 25% appearing once. A note on this clonotype: What it binds is not known.

V lost 5 bases, J lost 0 bases, and 8 bases stayed unmatched. Germline V gene sequence: CDR1 WNHNN, CDR2 SYGVQD (reference sequence). This CDR3 has 16 amino acids. This clonotype originated in an adult woman who had mild COVID-19 (a few samples of this study predate the infection). Cell type and time point are not known. Sample: PBMCs or a T cell subset sorted from them (not recorded which). The chain links TRBV10-1 to TRBJ2-5; 8 nucleotides align to TRBD1. CDR3 bases: TGCGCCAGCAGTCACCCCATGGACAGGGACCAAGAGACCCAGTACTTC. Translated: CASSHPMDRDQETQYF.